The clone carrying this TCR beta chain was seen a single time. Its antigen is unknown. After removal of 3 bases from V and 4 bases from J, the junction contained 16 bases not matched to a gene. The CDR3 extends over 19 amino acids. The germline V gene encodes CDR1 SGHRS and CDR2 YFSETQ. Primers for the PCR totalled 60 Vbeta and 13 Jbeta. Clones were read by immunoSEQ multiplex PCR, and TCRdb kept only the in-frame ones, dropping some. This sample yields about 130,000 clones, of which 76% are seen a single time; less than 2% belongs to the top ten. This record belongs to a study of cytomegalovirus exposure and HLA in healthy donors. Whole-study findings and limits: The authors confirmed in vitro that a few CMV-associated chains were specific for CMV antigens.

V gene TRBV5-1 combines with J gene TRBJ2-2; 9 bases map to TRBD2. The origin of this receptor is a man aged 45-65 years in good health and CMV-seronegative. Sequencing was done on a sample of PBMCs. CDR3 bases: TGCGCCAGCAGCTCCCCACCGGGGCGGGGGGGCCGTCTCACCGGGGAGCTGTTTTTT. It translates to CASSSPPGRGGRLTGELFF.